The rows below give T cell receptor beta chains drawn from one sample of a study of blood T cell repertoires in COVID-19. Clones were read by immunoSEQ multiplex PCR, and TCRdb kept only the in-frame ones, dropping some. The sample lists 270,000 or so clones; roughly 91% were seen once. Material: peripheral blood. These receptors were obtained from a woman in her 30s with COVID-19, enrolled during active disease. Both conserved end residues are part of each CDR3. Each record gives: D gene, clone size, J gene, V gene, CDR3 DNA, CDR3 protein. A D gene is named only where the DNA matches it firmly. Clone size is not always given. Where it is, it says once, few, many or a class for expanded clones.

>.|.|TRBJ1-4|TRBV14
TGTGCCAGCAGCCATTGGGCACGAGGGAGCGAAAAACTGTTTTTT
CASSHWARGSEKLFF
>.|.|TRBJ2-5|TRBV10-2
TGCGCCAGCAGTGAGCCGTTTTCAGGGGGGCAAGAGACCCAGTACTTC
CASSEPFSGGQETQYF
>.|.|TRBJ1-4|TRBV25-1
TGTGCCAGCAGCCGTTCCGAGGCGGAAAAACTGTTTTTT
CASSRSEAEKLFF
>.|.|TRBJ1-1|TRBV29-1
TGCAGCGCCCCAACAGGCGCTGAAGCTTTCTTT
CSAPTGAEAFF
>TRBD1|.|TRBJ1-1|TRBV5-4
TGTGCCAGCAGCCCGGGACAGGACACTGAAGCTTTCTTT
CASSPGQDTEAFF
>TRBD1|.|TRBJ1-4|TRBV6-5
TGTGCCAGCAGTCCGGACAGGGACGCGTGGGAAAAACTGTTTTTT
CASSPDRDAWEKLFF
>.|few|TRBJ2-7|TRBV6-5
TGTGCCAGCAGGTCGCAGGGGGGTGGGACCTACGAGCAGTACTTC
CASRSQGGGTYEQYF
>TRBD2|.|TRBJ2-1|TRBV5-1
TGCGCCAGCAGCCCCGTCCCGGGACTAGCGGGGGGGCCAAATGAGCAGTTCTTC
CASSPVPGLAGGPNEQFF
>.|.|TRBJ1-5|TRBV28
TGTGCCAGCAGTTTGCCAGGGCAGTTATATAGCAATCAGCCCCAGCATTTT
CASSLPGQLYSNQPQHF
>TRBD2|.|TRBJ2-1|TRBV7-9
TGTGCCAGCAGCTTAAAGAGCGGGGGGCCCTACAATGAGCAGTTCTTC
CASSLKSGGPYNEQFF
>.|few|TRBJ1-4|TRBV14
TGTGCCAGCAGCCCGCCTGGGACTCTCATTCGGAAACTGTTTTTT
CASSPPGTLIRKLFF
>.|.|TRBJ1-6|TRBV4-2
TGTGCCAGCAGCCAAGAAGCGGGGCGGTATTCACCCCTCCACTTT
CASSQEAGRYSPLHF
>.|.|TRBJ2-7|TRBV4-1
TGCGCCAGCAGGTCCGAGGTAAGCGCCGGGTACGAGCAGTACTTC
CASRSEVSAGYEQYF
>TRBD1|.|TRBJ2-1|TRBV3-1/TRBV3-2
TGTGCCAGCAGCCAAGCCTGGACAGGGCGGGACAATGAGCAGTTCTTC
CASSQAWTGRDNEQFF
>TRBD2|.|TRBJ2-5|TRBV27
TGTGCCAGCAGTTTTAGCGGGGGAGTCCAAGAGACCCAGTACTTC
CASSFSGGVQETQYF
>.|once|TRBJ1-1|TRBV10-3
TGTGCCATCAGTGAAACGATAGGGGGTGAAGCTTTCTTT
CAISETIGGEAFF
>.|few|TRBJ2-7|TRBV7-9
TGTGCCAGCAGCACGGGACATGGGGGTTACGAGCAGTACTTC
CASSTGHGGYEQYF
>TRBD2|.|TRBJ2-1|TRBV7-9
TGTGCCAGCAGCTCAACTAGCGGGGGGGCCCATGAGCAGTTCTTC
CASSSTSGGAHEQFF
>TRBD2|.|TRBJ2-2|TRBV6-5
TGTGCCAGCTCTAGCGGGGCGGACACCGGGGAGCTGTTTTTT
CASSSGADTGELFF
>.|.|TRBJ1-4|TRBV5-1
TGCGCCAGCAGCCAACAAACAACTAATGAAAAACTGTTTTTT
CASSQQTTNEKLFF
>TRBD2|.|TRBJ2-1|TRBV2
TGTGCCAGCAGTGAAGAACCGTCGCTAGCGGGGGTGGAGTTCTTC
CASSEEPSLAGVEFF
>TRBD1|.|TRBJ1-1|TRBV10-3
TGTGCCATCAGTACCGGAACAGGGGACGCGGTGGGGATCACTGAAGCTTTCTTT
CAISTGTGDAVGITEAFF
>.|.|TRBJ1-2|TRBV14
TGTGCCAGCAGCTCGGGACTGGGCTCTAACTATGGCTACACCTTC
CASSSGLGSNYGYTF
>.|.|TRBJ2-7|TRBV19
TGTGCCAGTAGTATACAGGGGTTGGGCTACGAGCAGTACTTC
CASSIQGLGYEQYF
>TRBD1|.|TRBJ1-1|TRBV4-1
TGCGCCAGCAGCCAAGGGGACAGGGGGGTAGGCACTGAAGCTTTCTTT
CASSQGDRGVGTEAFF
>TRBD2|.|TRBJ2-3|TRBV4-1
TGCGCCAGCAGCCAAGATAGGGAGCCTAGCGGGGGGTTCACAGATACGCAGTATTTT
CASSQDREPSGGFTDTQYF
>.|.|TRBJ2-3|TRBV4-1
TGCGCCAGCAGCCAAGGACAGACAGATACGCAGTATTTT
CASSQGQTDTQYF
>.|.|TRBJ1-2|TRBV28
TGTGCCAGCAGTCCTTCTTATAGGGGGTTCTATGGCTACACCTTC
CASSPSYRGFYGYTF
>TRBD2|.|TRBJ2-1|TRBV29-1
TGCAGCGGGCTAGCGGGGAGGAGTGAGCAGTTCTTC
CSGLAGRSEQFF
>TRBD1|.|TRBJ2-1|TRBV7-7
TGTGCCAGCAGCTTGACAGGGATTGACAATGAGCAGTTCTTC
CASSLTGIDNEQFF
>.|.|TRBJ1-1|TRBV28
TGTGCCAGCAACCCCTCGGGGGGCAGGAACACTGAAGCTTTCTTT
CASNPSGGRNTEAFF
>.|.|TRBJ2-7|TRBV4-1
TGCGCCAGCAGCCAAGATAGGGGGTTCTGGGAGCAGTACTTC
CASSQDRGFWEQYF
>.|.|TRBJ2-7|TRBV4-1
TGCGCCAGCAGCCAAGAGTCATCCTACGAGCAGTACTTC
CASSQESSYEQYF
>.|.|TRBJ2-2|TRBV6-1
TGTGCCAGCAGTGAAGCGCGACTCACCGGGGAGCTGTTTTTT
CASSEARLTGELFF
>.|once|TRBJ1-2|TRBV6-5
TGTGCCAGCAGTCCCTCCCGAGGGGCGGGGTATGGCTACACCTTC
CASSPSRGAGYGYTF
>.|.|TRBJ2-1|TRBV5-8
TGTGCCAGCAGCTCCCTTTCCTACAATGAGCAGTTCTTC
CASSSLSYNEQFF
>TRBD2|.|TRBJ2-3|TRBV2
TGTGCCAGCAGTGAAGCGGACCAACTAGCGGGGGTCACAGATACGCAGTATTTT
CASSEADQLAGVTDTQYF
>TRBD2|.|TRBJ2-1|TRBV28
TGTGCCAGCAGTTTGTGGACTAGCGGGGGGGCGCGGGATGAGCAGTTCTTC
CASSLWTSGGARDEQFF
>TRBD2|few|TRBJ2-4|TRBV4-2
TGTGCCAGCAGCCAAGAGGTAGGAACTAGCGGGGGAAACATTCAGTACTTC
CASSQEVGTSGGNIQYF
>.|.|TRBJ2-7|TRBV11-2
TGTGCCAGCTCTTTTACAGGGAATGTCGAGCAGTACTTC
CASSFTGNVEQYF
>.|.|TRBJ1-1|TRBV10-2
TGCGCCAGCAGTCCCCAAGGAGGGAACACTGAAGCTTTCTTT
CASSPQGGNTEAFF